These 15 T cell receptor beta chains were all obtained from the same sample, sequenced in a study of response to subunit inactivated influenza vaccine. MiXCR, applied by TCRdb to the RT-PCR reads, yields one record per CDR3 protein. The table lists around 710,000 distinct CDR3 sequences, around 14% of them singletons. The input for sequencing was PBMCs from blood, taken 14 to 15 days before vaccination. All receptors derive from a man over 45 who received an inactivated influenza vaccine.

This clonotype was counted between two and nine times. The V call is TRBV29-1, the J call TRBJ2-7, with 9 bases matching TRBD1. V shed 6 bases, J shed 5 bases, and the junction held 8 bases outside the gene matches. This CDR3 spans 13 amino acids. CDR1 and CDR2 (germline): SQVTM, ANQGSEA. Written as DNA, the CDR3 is TGCAGCGTCCGGACAGGGGCCGTCCACGAGCAGTACTTC. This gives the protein CSVRTGAVHEQYF.

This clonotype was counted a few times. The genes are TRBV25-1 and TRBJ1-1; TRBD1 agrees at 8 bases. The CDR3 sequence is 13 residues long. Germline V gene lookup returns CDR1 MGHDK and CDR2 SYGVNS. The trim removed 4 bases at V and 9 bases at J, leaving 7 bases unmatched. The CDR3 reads CASSGSDRGKAFF. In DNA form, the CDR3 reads TGTGCCAGCAGTGGCTCAGACAGGGGAAAAGCTTTCTTT.

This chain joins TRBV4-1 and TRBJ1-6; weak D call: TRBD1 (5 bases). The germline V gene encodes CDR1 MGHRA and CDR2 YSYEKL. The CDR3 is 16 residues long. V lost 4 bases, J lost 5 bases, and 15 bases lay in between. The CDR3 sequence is CASSPVPGRHNSPLHF. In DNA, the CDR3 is TGCGCCAGCAGCCCAGTTCCGGGACGGCATAATTCACCCCTCCACTTT.

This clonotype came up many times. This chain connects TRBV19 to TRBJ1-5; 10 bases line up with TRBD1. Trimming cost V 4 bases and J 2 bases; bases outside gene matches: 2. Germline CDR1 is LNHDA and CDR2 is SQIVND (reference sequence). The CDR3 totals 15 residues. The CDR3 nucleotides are TGTGCCAGTAGTACGACAGGGGGCGGCAATCAGCCCCAGCATTTT. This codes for CASSTTGGGNQPQHF.

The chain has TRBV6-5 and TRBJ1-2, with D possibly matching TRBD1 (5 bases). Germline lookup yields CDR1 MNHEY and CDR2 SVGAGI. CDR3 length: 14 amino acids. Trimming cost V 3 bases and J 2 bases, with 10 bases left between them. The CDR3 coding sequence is TGTGCCAGCAGTTATCGGGGCGGCAACTATGGCTACACCTTC. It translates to CASSYRGGNYGYTF.

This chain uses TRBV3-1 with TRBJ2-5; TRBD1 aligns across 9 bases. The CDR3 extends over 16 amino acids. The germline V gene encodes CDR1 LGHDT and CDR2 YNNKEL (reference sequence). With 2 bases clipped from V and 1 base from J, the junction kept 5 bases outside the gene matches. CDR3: CASSQHGTGFQETQYF. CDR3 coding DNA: TGTGCCAGCAGCCAACACGGGACAGGGTTCCAAGAGACCCAGTACTTC.

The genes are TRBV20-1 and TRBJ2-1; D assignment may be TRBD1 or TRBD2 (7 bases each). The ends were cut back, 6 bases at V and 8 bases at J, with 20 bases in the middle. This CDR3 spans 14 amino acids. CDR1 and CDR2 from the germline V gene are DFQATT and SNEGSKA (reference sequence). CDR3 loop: CSAKAGGAVYEQFF. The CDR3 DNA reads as TGCAGTGCAAAGGCAGGGGGGGCCGTCTATGAGCAGTTCTTC.

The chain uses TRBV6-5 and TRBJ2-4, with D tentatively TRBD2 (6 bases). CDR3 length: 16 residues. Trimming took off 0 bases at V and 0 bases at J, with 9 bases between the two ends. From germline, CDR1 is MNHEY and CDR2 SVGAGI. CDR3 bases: TGTGCCAGCAGTTACTCGGGGGGAATAGCCAAAAACATTCAGTACTTC. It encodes CASSYSGGIAKNIQYF.

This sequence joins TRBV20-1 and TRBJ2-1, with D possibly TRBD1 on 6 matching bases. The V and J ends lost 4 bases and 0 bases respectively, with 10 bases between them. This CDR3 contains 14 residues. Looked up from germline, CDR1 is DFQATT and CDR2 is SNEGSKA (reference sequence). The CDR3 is CSANQGSSYNEQFF. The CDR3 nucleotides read TGCAGTGCTAACCAGGGGAGCTCCTACAATGAGCAGTTCTTC.

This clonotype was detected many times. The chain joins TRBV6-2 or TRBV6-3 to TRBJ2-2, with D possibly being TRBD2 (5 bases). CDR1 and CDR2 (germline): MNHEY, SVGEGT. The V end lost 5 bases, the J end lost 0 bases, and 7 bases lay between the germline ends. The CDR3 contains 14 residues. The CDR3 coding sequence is TGTGCCAGCAGTCCGCGGGCGAACACCGGGGAGCTGTTTTTT. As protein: CASSPRANTGELFF.

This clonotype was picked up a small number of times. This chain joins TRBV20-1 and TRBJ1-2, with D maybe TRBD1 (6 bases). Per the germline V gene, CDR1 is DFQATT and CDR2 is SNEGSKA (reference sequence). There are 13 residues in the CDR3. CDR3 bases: TGCAAGACAGGAGGGGAAACTAACTATGGCTACACCTTC. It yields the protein CKTGGETNYGYTF.

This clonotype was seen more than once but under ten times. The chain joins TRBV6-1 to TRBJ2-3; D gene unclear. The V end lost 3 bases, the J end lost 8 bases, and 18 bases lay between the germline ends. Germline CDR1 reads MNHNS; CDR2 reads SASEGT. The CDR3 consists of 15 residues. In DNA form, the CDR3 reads TGTGCCAGCAGTGAGACGGCAAAGCCTACGGGTACGCAGTATTTT. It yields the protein CASSETAKPTGTQYF.

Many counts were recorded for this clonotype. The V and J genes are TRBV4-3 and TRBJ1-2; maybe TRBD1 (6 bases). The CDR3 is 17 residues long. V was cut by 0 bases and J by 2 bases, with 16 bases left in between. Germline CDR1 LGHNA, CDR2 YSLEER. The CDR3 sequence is CASSQDTMDSSNYGYTF. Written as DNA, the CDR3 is TGCGCCAGCAGCCAAGATACCATGGACAGCTCCAACTATGGCTACACCTTC.

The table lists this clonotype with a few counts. The CDR3 loop reads CASSSGPGQLGNYGYTF. The CDR3 DNA follows: TGTGCCAGCAGCTCCGGACCGGGACAACTGGGGAACTATGGCTACACCTTC. The gene calls are TRBV5-5 and TRBJ1-2; a weak D match, TRBD1 (6 bases). The CDR3 covers 17 residues. Trimming took off 3 bases at V and 2 bases at J, with 20 bases between the two ends. CDR1 is SGHKS, CDR2 YYEKEE, per germline (reference sequence).

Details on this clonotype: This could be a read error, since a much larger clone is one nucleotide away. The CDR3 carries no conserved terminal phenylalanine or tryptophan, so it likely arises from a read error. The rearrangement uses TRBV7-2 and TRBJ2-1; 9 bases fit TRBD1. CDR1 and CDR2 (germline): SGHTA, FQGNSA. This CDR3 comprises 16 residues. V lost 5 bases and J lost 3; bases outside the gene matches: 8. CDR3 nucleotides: TGTGCCAGCAGCCCGGGACAGGGCTCGTACTACAATGAGCAGTTCATC. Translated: CASSPGQGSYYNEQFI.